The clone carrying this T cell receptor (beta chain) was seen a few times. Trimming took off 9 bases at V and 0 bases at J, with 14 bases between the two ends. Per the germline V gene, CDR1 is KGHDR and CDR2 is SFDVKD. There are 15 residues in the CDR3. This sample stems from a study of blood T cell repertoires in COVID-19. Assay: immunoSEQ multiplex PCR; the TCRdb copy retains only in-frame clones and omits some. The sample has 150,000 or so clones; approximately 83% are singletons. Input material: PBMCs or T cells enriched from blood (not recorded which). V usage is TRBV24-1 and J usage is TRBJ2-1, with unresolved D. The clonotype originates from a man aged 65 to 85 who had been exposed to COVID-19. The DNA for the CDR3 is TGTGCCACCCGTGGAGCTATCCCCTCCTACAATGAGCAGTTCTTC. Translated: CATRGAIPSYNEQFF.